This T cell receptor (beta chain) stems from a study of blood T cell repertoires in COVID-19. About the research overall: Whether acute or convalescent, the COVID-19 samples came from the United States, Italy and Spain. The analysed material was cDNA or gDNA that came from T cells, B-cell-depleted T cells, or PBMCs.

V shed 8 bases and J shed 5 bases, with 24 bases lying between them. This CDR3 comprises 15 residues. Germline CDR1 and CDR2: SQVTM and ANQGSEA. Those enrolled in Seattle joined during active infection and were followed longitudinally afterward. Under the authors' procedure: The authors estimated nucleated cell counts from reference gene primer amplification. Clones were sequenced by immunoSEQ multiplex PCR, and TCRdb holds only the in-frame ones, with some missing. That table gives V, J and clone size, and the DNA gave D and trimming. The table records approximately 170,000 clones, 70% to 90% of them present only once.

This clonotype was sampled from a woman aged 80 or over with COVID-19, enrolled during active disease. Sequenced sample: peripheral blood. This chain links TRBV29-1 with TRBJ1-2; D is ambiguous. The CDR3 DNA reads as TGCAGCTATAAAAGTAGGACGGGCACGGGATATGGCTACACCTTC. Protein: CSYKSRTGTGYGYTF.